This T cell receptor beta chain was sequenced during a study of blood T cell repertoires in COVID-19. As for the study in general: In each case, the material was cDNA or gDNA derived from T cells, B-cell-depleted T cells, or PBMCs.

Original methodology: By means of reference gene primer amplification, nucleated cell counts were estimated. Using immunoSEQ multiplex PCR, the repertoire was profiled, and TCRdb retains in-frame clones only, with some absent. The DNA was the basis for D and trimming; V, J and clone size are from that table. The data hold just over 300,000 clones, with nearly 90% observed a single time. Germline V gene data show CDR1 as SGHRS and CDR2 as YFSETQ. The CDR3 length is 17 residues. V was trimmed by 3 bases and J by 1 base, leaving 19 bases between them. The rearrangement links TRBV5-1 to TRBJ1-2, with a weak D call TRBD1 (5 bases). The source material was peripheral blood. This receptor was taken from a woman aged 25 to 39 with COVID-19, enrolled during active disease. In DNA form, the CDR3 reads TGCGCCAGCAGCTCACGCCTCGGGGGGGAATTTAACTATGGCTACACCTTC. Translation gives CASSSRLGGEFNYGYTF.